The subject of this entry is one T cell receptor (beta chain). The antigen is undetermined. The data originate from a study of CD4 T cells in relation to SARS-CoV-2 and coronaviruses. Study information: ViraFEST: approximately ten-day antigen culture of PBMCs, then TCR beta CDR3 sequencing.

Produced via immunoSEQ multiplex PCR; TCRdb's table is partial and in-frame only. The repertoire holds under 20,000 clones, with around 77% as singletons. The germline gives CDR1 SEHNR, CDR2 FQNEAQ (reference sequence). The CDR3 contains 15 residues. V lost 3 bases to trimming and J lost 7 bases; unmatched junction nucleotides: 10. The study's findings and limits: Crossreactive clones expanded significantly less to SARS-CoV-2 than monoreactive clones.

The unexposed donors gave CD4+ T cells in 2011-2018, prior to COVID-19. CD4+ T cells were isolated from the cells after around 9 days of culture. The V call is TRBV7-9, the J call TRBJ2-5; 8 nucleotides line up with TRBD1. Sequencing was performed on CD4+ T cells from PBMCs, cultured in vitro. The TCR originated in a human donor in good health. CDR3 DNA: TGTGCCAGCAGCTTCGGGGGACAGGAGTTCGCGACCCAGTACTTC. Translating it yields CASSFGGQEFATQYF.